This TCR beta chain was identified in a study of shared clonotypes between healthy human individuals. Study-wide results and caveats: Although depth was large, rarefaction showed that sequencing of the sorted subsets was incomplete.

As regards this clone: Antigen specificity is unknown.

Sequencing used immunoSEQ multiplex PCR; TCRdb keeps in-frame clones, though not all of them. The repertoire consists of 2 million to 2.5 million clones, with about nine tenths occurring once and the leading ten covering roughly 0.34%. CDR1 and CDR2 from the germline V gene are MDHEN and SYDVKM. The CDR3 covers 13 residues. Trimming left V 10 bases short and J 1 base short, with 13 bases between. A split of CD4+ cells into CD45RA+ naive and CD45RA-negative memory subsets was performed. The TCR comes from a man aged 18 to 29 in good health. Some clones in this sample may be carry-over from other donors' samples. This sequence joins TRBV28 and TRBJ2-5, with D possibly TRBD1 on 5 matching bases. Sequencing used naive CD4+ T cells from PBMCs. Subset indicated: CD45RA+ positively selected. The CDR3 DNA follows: TGTGCCACCCTATTGACAGCCCAAGAGACCCAGTACTTC. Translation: CATLLTAQETQYF.